One sample yielded the 10 T cell receptor beta chains listed below, sequenced in a study of graft-versus-host responses after intestinal transplantation. The culture paired approximately 200,000 irradiated violet-dye-labeled stimulators with approximately 200,000 CFSE-labeled responders. Sequenced by immunoSEQ multiplex PCR; TCRdb stores in-frame clones only, minus some. This sample has about 14,000 clones, with 30% to 40% found just once. The specimen was alloreactive CD8+ T cells from a mixed lymphocyte reaction culture, collected before intestinal transplant. The subset: CFSE-low proliferating T cells sorted from roughly six-day pre-transplant mixed lymphocyte reaction (GvH or HvG direction). The receptors were gathered from a human patient who received an intestinal transplant.

This chain uses TRBV2 with TRBJ1-2, with D uncertain. In germline, CDR1 is SNHLY, CDR2 FYNNEI. The ends were cut back, 6 bases at V and 8 bases at J, with 19 bases in the middle. CDR3 length equals 14 residues. The CDR3 loop reads CASSLGRAVGGYTF. The CDR3 nucleotides read TGTGCCAGCAGCTTAGGAAGGGCGGTAGGAGGCTACACCTTC.

The V call is TRBV6-1, the J call TRBJ1-2; tentatively, D is TRBD1 (5 bases). The germline V gene encodes CDR1 MNHNS and CDR2 SASEGT. The CDR3 covers 16 residues. With 4 bases removed from V and 5 bases from J, the gap between germline ends came to 20 bases. CDR3 region: CASSGPGPINPYGYTF. CDR3 coding DNA: TGTGCCAGCAGTGGACCGGGGCCCATCAACCCGTATGGCTACACCTTC.

This clone was observed a handful of times. V usage is TRBV7-9 and J usage is TRBJ2-1; maybe TRBD2 (5 bases). Between the trimmed V and J ends, which lost 8 bases and 4 bases, there was a span of 12 bases. CDR1 and CDR2 (germline): SEHNR, FQNEAQ (reference sequence). There are 13 residues in the CDR3. The CDR3 DNA reads TGTGCCAGCCTTTCGGGGTCGTACAATGAGCAGTTCTTC. As protein: CASLSGSYNEQFF.

V is TRBV4-1 and J is TRBJ2-3, with 11 bases lining up with TRBD2. Germline values: CDR1 MGHRA, CDR2 YSYEKL. This CDR3 region has 17 residues. V lost 4 bases to trimming and J lost 9 bases; unmatched junction nucleotides: 15. As DNA, the CDR3 is TGCGCCAGCAGCCCACTTCTGACTAGCGGGGTCGTTGTCACGCAGTATTTT. This translates into CASSPLLTSGVVVTQYF.

This chain connects TRBV7-9 to TRBJ2-1; unclear D gene. CDR1 is SEHNR and CDR2 is FQNEAQ in the germline V gene (reference sequence). The CDR3 totals 17 residues. V gave up 5 bases and J gave up 8 bases, with 25 bases separating them. The CDR3 reads CASSLPPAGWKVDEQFF. For the CDR3, the DNA is TGTGCCAGCAGCCTACCACCGGCCGGTTGGAAGGTCGATGAGCAGTTCTTC.

The sample holds one count of this clone. The rearrangement uses TRBV10-2 and TRBJ1-4; no clear D gene. CDR1 is WSHSY, CDR2 SAAADI, per germline. V lost 2 bases to trimming and J lost 5 bases, with 9 bases between them. The CDR3 covers 14 residues. This CDR3 is CASSERPANEKLFF. CDR3 sequence (DNA): TGCGCCAGCAGTGAGAGACCGGCGAATGAAAAACTGTTTTTT.

The V gene is TRBV5-6, the J gene TRBJ2-5, with D unclear. Germline V gives CDR1 SGHDT, CDR2 YYEEEE. V was clipped by 0 bases and J by 3 bases, with 15 bases between them. CDR3 length: 16 residues. The CDR3 reads CASSLGEGKFKETQYF. The CDR3, as DNA: TGTGCCAGCAGCTTGGGTGAAGGGAAGTTTAAAGAGACCCAGTACTTC.

The chain has TRBV11-2 and TRBJ2-2; 15 bases line up with TRBD2. Germline-derived CDR1 and CDR2 are SGHAT and FQNNGV. V lost 1 base to trimming and J lost 6 bases; unmatched junction nucleotides: 3. CDR3 length: 17 residues. CDR3 coding DNA: TGTGCCAGCAGCTTAGGGGGGACTAGCGGGGGGCCCGGGGAGCTGTTTTTT. This encodes CASSLGGTSGGPGELFF.

V is TRBV7-9 and J is TRBJ1-1; TRBD1 might be the D (5 bases). CDR3 length: 16 residues. V lost 0 bases and J 4 bases, leaving 15 bases between the germline ends. The germline gives CDR1 SEHNR, CDR2 FQNEAQ (reference sequence). The CDR3 protein is CASSLAGEGPPTEAFF. The DNA of the CDR3 is TGTGCCAGCAGCTTAGCGGGGGAGGGACCTCCCACTGAAGCTTTCTTT.

This clone was seen more than once but under ten times. The rearrangement uses TRBV4-1 and TRBJ1-6; TRBD1 matches at 7 bases. Germline V gene lookup returns CDR1 MGHRA and CDR2 YSYEKL. Germline trimming cut 0 bases from V and 10 bases from J; bases unmatched to any gene: 24. This CDR3 comprises 21 residues. Written as DNA, the CDR3 is TGCGCCAGCAGCCAAGAAAGTGGGGTTTTAGAGGACAGGTCGTTAGGATCACCCCTCCACTTT. As protein: CASSQESGVLEDRSLGSPLHF.